The 16 T cell receptor beta chains in this list originate from one sample, sequenced in a study of blood T cell repertoires in COVID-19. The method was immunoSEQ multiplex PCR; TCRdb's version includes in-frame clones alone and lacks a portion of them. The table has about 74,000 clones, approximately 91% seen once. The sample was peripheral blood. These receptor sequences come from an older man with active or convalescent COVID-19.

This sequence joins TRBV3-1 (or the pseudogene TRBV3-2) and TRBJ2-3; weak D call: TRBD2 (5 bases). The length of the CDR3 is 12 residues. Germline CDR1 reads LGHDT; CDR2 reads YNNKEL (reference sequence). V was shortened by 4 bases and J by 10 bases, with 12 bases between the two germline ends. The CDR3 sequence: CASSPKGRAQYF. In DNA form, the CDR3 reads TGTGCCAGCAGCCCAAAAGGGAGAGCGCAGTATTTT.

This clone was seen a single time. The chain is built from TRBV6-6 and TRBJ2-1; D remains unclear. CDR1 is MNHNY and CDR2 is SVGAGI in the germline V gene (reference sequence). This CDR3 is 15 amino acids long. V was clipped by 0 bases and J by 0 bases, with 6 bases between them. The CDR3, as DNA: TGTGCCAGCAGTTACTCTGGCCTCTCCTACAATGAGCAGTTCTTC. It codes for CASSYSGLSYNEQFF.

The chain couples TRBV7-5 to TRBJ1-3; the table names TRBD1, a call not compared with the DNA. TRBV7-5 is noted as a pseudogene. CDR3 length equals 16 residues. The CDR3 nucleotides read TGTGTCAGAAGCTTCAGGGCCCCGACTTCTGGAAACACCATATATTTT. Encoded protein: CVRSFRAPTSGNTIYF.

This chain uses TRBV5-4 with TRBJ2-7; perhaps TRBD2 as D (5 bases). The V end was cut by 3 bases, the J end by 2 bases, with 12 bases between. Germline V gives CDR1 SGHNT, CDR2 YYREEE (reference sequence). The CDR3 covers 14 residues. The CDR3 sequence is CASSSGLPPYEQYF. CDR3 bases: TGTGCCAGCAGCTCTGGACTTCCACCCTACGAGCAGTACTTC.

V is TRBV9 and J is TRBJ2-2, with TRBD2 matching 9 bases. V gave up 2 bases and J gave up 1 base; unmatched junction bases: 12. Germline CDR1 SGDLS, CDR2 YYNGEE. The CDR3 covers 19 residues. The CDR3 region is CASSVRTTTSGLNTGELFF. In DNA form, the CDR3 reads TGTGCCAGCAGCGTGAGAACGACGACTAGCGGACTGAACACCGGGGAGCTGTTTTTT. Complete variable domain (other parts from reference TRBV9 and TRBJ2-2): DSGVTQTPKHLITATGQRVTLRCSPRSGDLSVYWYQQSLDQGLQFLIQYYNGEERAKGNILERFSAQQFPDLHSELNLSSLELGDSALYFCASSVRTTTSGLNTGELFFGEGSRLTVL.

The chain employs TRBV5-5 and TRBJ2-2; D is unclear. Trimming removed 1 base from V and 2 bases from J, with 6 bases in between. CDR1 and CDR2 (germline): SGHKS, YYEKEE (reference sequence). The CDR3 contains 14 residues. The CDR3 DNA reads TGTGCCAGCAGCTTGACTCTTAACACCGGGGAGCTGTTTTTT. It translates to CASSLTLNTGELFF.

The chain uses TRBV5-1 and TRBJ1-4, with D hard to call. Germline CDR1 and CDR2: SGHRS and YFSETQ. The CDR3 loop spans 16 amino acids. V shed 0 bases and J shed 0 bases, with 9 bases lying between them. For the CDR3, the DNA is TGCGCCAGCAGCTTGGGAAGAGTTGCAACTAATGAAAAACTGTTTTTT. Amino acids: CASSLGRVATNEKLFF.

The chain joins TRBV5-1 to TRBJ2-1; 7 positions match TRBD1. CDR1 and CDR2 (germline): SGHRS, YFSETQ. This CDR3 has 14 amino acids. V dropped 5 bases and J dropped 9; count of bases not matched to a gene: 11. The CDR3 loop is CASRRGPSLGEQFF. In DNA form, the CDR3 reads TGCGCCAGCAGGAGGGGGCCCTCTTTGGGTGAGCAGTTCTTC. The entire variable domain, with the rest obtained from reference TRBV5-1 and TRBJ2-1, is as follows: KAGVTQTPRYLIKTRGQQVTLSCSPISGHRSVSWYQQTPGQGLQFLFEYFSETQRNKGNFPGRFSGRQFSNSRSEMNVSTLELGDSALYLCASRRGPSLGEQFFGPGTRLTVL.

The chain recombines TRBV3-1 (or the pseudogene TRBV3-2) with TRBJ2-5; 14 bases line up with TRBD2. Germline V lookup: CDR1 LGHDT, CDR2 YNNKEL (reference sequence). V shed 4 bases, J shed 5 bases, and the junction held 9 bases outside the gene matches. The CDR3 length is 17 residues. The CDR3: CASSPGLAGAGGETQYF. Here the CDR3 DNA reads TGTGCCAGCAGCCCGGGACTAGCGGGGGCCGGAGGGGAGACCCAGTACTTC.

This chain connects TRBV7-8 to TRBJ2-7; maybe TRBD1 (6 bases). Trimming stripped 1 base from V and 2 bases from J, with 12 bases between. There are 15 residues in the CDR3. The germline CDR1 and CDR2 sequences are SGHVS and FQNEAQ. The CDR3 DNA follows: TGTGCCAGCAGCTTAGGGGCAGGGGTAACCTACGAGCAGTACTTC. This encodes CASSLGAGVTYEQYF.

The V gene is TRBV5-1, the J gene TRBJ1-1; 9 bases map to TRBD1. Per the germline V gene, CDR1 is SGHRS and CDR2 is YFSETQ. V shed 4 bases and J 7 bases; nucleotides not matched to a gene: 5. There are 13 residues in the CDR3. The CDR3 loop is CASSPWTGVEAFF. Here the CDR3 DNA reads TGCGCCAGCAGCCCGTGGACAGGGGTTGAAGCTTTCTTT.

This chain uses TRBV5-6 with TRBJ2-3; weak D call: TRBD2 (7 bases). V was shortened by 0 bases and J by 4 bases, with 15 bases between the two germline ends. This CDR3 has 16 amino acids. Germline CDR1 and CDR2: SGHDT and YYEEEE. The CDR3 nucleotides are TGTGCCAGCAGCTTGGTGGGGGGGCGTTTAGCAGATACGCAGTATTTT. This translates into CASSLVGGRLADTQYF.

CDR3 residues: CASSPRQDSTQYF. Here the CDR3 DNA reads TGTGCCAGCAGCCCCAGACAGGACTCTACGCAGTATTTT. This chain links TRBV7-8 with TRBJ2-3, with D perhaps matching TRBD1 (6 bases). Germline CDR1 SGHVS, CDR2 FQNEAQ. V lost 5 bases, J lost 8 bases, and 14 bases lay in between. The CDR3 has 13 amino acids.

The DNA of the CDR3 is TGTGCCAGCAGCCAAGAGGCCGGGGAACATGAGCAGTTCTTC. It specifies CASSQEAGEHEQFF. The genes are TRBV3-1 (or the pseudogene TRBV3-2) and TRBJ2-1; a possible D gene is TRBD2 (5 bases). V lost 0 bases to trimming and J lost 8 bases, with 11 bases between them. Germline CDR1 is LGHDT and CDR2 is YNNKEL (reference sequence). There are 14 residues in the CDR3.

The V call is TRBV20-1, the J call TRBJ2-3; unclear D gene. Germline V CDR1 and CDR2: DFQATT, SNEGSKA (reference sequence). The V end lost 3 bases, the J end lost 4 bases, and 5 bases lay between the germline ends. The CDR3 length is 11 residues. The CDR3 loop reads CSASFADTQYF. The DNA of the CDR3 is TGCAGTGCTAGCTTCGCAGATACGCAGTATTTT.

V and J are TRBV19 and TRBJ2-5; possible D gene TRBD1, 6 bases. The length of the CDR3 is 14 residues. Germline-derived CDR1 and CDR2 are LNHDA and SQIVND (reference sequence). V shed 6 bases and J shed 5 bases, with 16 bases lying between them. DNA for the CDR3: TGTGCCAGTAGCAGACAGGCCGAAACGGAGACCCAGTACTTC. It yields the protein CASSRQAETETQYF.